The sequence of this T cell receptor (beta chain) was determined in a study of blood T cells in healthy people across ages. Regarding the study as a whole: Higher diversity, along with more naive CD4+ cells, distinguished long-lived donors from aged donors.

Worth noting for this clonotype: The antigen is undetermined.

Germline-derived CDR1 and CDR2 are MNHNS and SASEGT. V was pared by 4 bases and J by 7 bases, with 13 bases between. The CDR3 has 14 residues. The authors ran a second PCR of roughly 7 to 11 cycles using a sample-barcoded 5' primer and a J-beta primer mix. Via MiXCR, TCRdb re-called the 5' RACE reads, giving one row per CDR3 protein. Of hundreds of thousands of distinct CDR3 sequences in the sample, roughly 58% were seen once. The gene calls are TRBV6-1 and TRBJ1-4; D uncertain. The sample taken for sequencing was blood. The clonotype was recovered from a man in his sixties in good health. The CDR3 here is CASSGVGLGEKLFF. CDR3 nucleotide sequence: TGTGCCAGCAGTGGTGTAGGGTTGGGTGAAAAACTGTTTTTT.